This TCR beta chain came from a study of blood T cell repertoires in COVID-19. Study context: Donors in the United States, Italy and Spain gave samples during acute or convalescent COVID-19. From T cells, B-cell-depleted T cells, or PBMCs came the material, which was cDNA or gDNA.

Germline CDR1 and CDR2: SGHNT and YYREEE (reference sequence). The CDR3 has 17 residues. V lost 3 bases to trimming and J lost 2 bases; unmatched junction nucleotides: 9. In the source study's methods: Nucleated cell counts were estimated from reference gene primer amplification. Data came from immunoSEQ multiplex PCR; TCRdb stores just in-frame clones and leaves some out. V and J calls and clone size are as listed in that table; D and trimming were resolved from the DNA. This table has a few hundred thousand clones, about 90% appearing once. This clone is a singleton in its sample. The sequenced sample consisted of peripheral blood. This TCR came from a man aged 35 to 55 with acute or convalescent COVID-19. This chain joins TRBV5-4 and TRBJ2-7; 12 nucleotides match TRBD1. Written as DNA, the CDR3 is TGTGCCAGCAGCTCACCGGGACAGGGGGCAAGCCCCTACGAGCAGTACTTC. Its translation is CASSSPGQGASPYEQYF.